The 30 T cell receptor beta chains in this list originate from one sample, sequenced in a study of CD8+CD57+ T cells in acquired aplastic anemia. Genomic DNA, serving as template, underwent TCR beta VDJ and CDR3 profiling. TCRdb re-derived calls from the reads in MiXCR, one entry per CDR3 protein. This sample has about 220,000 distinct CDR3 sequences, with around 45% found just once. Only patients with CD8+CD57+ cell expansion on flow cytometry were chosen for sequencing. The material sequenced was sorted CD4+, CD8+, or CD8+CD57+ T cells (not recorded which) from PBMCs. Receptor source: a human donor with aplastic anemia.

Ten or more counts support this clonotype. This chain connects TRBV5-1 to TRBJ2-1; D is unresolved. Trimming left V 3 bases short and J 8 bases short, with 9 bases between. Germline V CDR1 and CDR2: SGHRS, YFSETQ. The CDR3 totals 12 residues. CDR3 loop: CASSSHMDEQFF. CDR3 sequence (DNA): TGCGCCAGCAGCTCGCACATGGATGAGCAGTTCTTC.

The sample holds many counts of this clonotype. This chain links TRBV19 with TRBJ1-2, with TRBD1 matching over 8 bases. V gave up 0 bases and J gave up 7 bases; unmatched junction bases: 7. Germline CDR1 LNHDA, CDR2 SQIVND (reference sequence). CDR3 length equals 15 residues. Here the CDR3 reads CASSIDRTGSRGYTF. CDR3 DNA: TGTGCCAGTAGTATAGACCGGACAGGGTCTCGTGGCTACACCTTC. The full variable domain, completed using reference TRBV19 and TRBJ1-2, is DGGITQSPKYLFRKEGQNVTLSCEQNLNHDAMYWYRQDPGQGLRLIYYSQIVNDFQKGDIAEGYSVSREKKESFPLTVTSAQKNPTAFYLCASSIDRTGSRGYTFGSGTRLTVV.

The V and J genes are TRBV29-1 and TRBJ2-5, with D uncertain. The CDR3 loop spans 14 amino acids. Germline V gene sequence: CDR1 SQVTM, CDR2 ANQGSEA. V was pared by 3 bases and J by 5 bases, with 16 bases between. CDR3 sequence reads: CSVDYFGDGETQYF. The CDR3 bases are TGCAGCGTTGATTATTTTGGGGATGGGGAGACCCAGTACTTC.

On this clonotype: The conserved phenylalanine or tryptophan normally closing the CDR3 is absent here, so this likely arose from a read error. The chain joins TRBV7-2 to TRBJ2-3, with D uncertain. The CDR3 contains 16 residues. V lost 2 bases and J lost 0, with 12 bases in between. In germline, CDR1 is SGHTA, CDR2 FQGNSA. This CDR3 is CASSLIPVSSTDTQYL. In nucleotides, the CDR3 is TGTGCCAGCAGCTTAATTCCTGTTTCTAGCACAGATACGCAGTATCTT.

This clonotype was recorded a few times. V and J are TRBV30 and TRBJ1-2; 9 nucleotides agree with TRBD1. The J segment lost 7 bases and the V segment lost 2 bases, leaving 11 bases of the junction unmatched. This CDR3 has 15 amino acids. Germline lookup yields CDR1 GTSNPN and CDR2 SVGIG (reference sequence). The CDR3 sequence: CAWSPEGQGSTGYTF. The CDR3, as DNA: TGTGCCTGGAGTCCGGAGGGACAGGGCTCGACTGGCTACACCTTC.

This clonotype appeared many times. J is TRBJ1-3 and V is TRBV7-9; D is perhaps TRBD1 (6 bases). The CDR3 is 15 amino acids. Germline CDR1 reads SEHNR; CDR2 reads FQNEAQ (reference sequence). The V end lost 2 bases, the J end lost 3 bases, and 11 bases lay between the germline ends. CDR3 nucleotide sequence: TGTGCCAGCAGCTTATACGACAGGATTGGAAACACCATATATTTT. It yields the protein CASSLYDRIGNTIYF.

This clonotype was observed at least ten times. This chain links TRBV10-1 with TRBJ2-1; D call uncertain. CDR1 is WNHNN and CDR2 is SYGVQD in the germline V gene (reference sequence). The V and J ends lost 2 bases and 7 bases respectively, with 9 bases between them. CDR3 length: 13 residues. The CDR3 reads CASSEERQNEQFF. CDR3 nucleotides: TGCGCCAGCAGTGAGGAACGGCAGAATGAGCAGTTCTTC.

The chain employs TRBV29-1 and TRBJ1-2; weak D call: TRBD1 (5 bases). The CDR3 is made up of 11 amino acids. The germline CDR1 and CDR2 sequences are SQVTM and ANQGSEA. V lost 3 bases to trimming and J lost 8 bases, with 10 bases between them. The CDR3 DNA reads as TGCAGCGTTGAGGCACAGGACGGCTACACCTTC. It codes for CSVEAQDGYTF.

In DNA, the CDR3 is TGTGCCACCAGTGATTTTGGACAGAGAAACAATGAGCAGTTCTTC. It translates to CATSDFGQRNNEQFF. V gene TRBV24-1 combines with J gene TRBJ2-1, with a weak D call TRBD1 (6 bases). CDR3 length: 15 residues. Trimming pared 1 base from V and 5 bases from J, leaving 11 bases between. CDR1 is KGHDR, CDR2 SFDVKD, per germline.

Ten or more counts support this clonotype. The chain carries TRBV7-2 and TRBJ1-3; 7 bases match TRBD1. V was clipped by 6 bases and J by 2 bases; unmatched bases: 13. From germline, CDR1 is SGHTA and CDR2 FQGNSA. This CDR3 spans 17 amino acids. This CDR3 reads CASSTGVVQIPGNTIYF. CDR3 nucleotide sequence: TGTGCCAGCAGTACAGGGGTCGTCCAGATCCCTGGAAACACCATATATTTT.

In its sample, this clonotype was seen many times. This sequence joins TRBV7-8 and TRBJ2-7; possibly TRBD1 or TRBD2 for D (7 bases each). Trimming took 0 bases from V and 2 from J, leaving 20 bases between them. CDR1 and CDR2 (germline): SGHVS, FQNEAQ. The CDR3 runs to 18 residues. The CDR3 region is CASSLAYRGGTDTYEQYF. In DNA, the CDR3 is TGTGCCAGCAGCTTAGCCTACCGGGGAGGGACAGACACCTACGAGCAGTACTTC.

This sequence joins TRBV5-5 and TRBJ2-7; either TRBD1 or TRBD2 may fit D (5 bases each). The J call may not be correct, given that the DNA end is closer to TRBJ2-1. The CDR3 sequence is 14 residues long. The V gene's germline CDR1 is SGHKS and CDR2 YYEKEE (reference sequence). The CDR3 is CASSVAEGRDEQFF. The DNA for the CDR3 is TGTGCCAGCAGCGTAGCTGAGGGACGGGATGAGCAGTTCTTC.

The CDR3 protein is CASSSSRGDTEAFF. The DNA for the CDR3 is TGTGCCAGCAGCTCCAGCAGGGGTGACACTGAAGCTTTCTTT. V gene TRBV3-1 combines with J gene TRBJ1-1, with TRBD1 as a possible D gene (6 bases). Trimming shortened V by 5 bases and J by 3 bases, and 13 bases separated the two germline ends. The CDR3 consists of 14 residues. Per germline, CDR1 LGHDT and CDR2 YNNKEL (reference sequence).

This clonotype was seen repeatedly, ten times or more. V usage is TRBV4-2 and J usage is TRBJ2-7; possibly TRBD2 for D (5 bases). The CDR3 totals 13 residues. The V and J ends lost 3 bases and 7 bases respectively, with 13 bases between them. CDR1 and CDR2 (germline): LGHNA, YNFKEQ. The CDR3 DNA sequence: TGTGCCAGCAGCCATGAACTAGTGAGTGAGCAGTACTTC. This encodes CASSHELVSEQYF.

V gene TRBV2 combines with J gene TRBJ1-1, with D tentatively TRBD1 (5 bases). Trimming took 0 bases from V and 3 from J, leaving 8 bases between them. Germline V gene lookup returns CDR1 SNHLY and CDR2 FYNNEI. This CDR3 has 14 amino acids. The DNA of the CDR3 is TGTGCCAGCAGTGAAGCGAGGACATACACTGAAGCTTTCTTT. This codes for CASSEARTYTEAFF.

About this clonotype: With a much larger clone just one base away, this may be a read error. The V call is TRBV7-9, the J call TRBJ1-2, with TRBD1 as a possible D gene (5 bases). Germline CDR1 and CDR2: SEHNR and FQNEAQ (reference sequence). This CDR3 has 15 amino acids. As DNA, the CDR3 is TGTGCCAGCAGCTTTCACGACAGCAGGTTCGGTGGCTACGCCTTC. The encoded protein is CASSFHDSRFGGYAF.

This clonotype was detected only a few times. CDR3 DNA: TGTGCCAGCAGGGGGGAATATAGCAATCAGCCCCAGCATTTT. Amino acids: CASRGEYSNQPQHF. The V call is TRBV28, the J call TRBJ1-5; the D gene is possibly TRBD1 (5 bases). Germline CDR1 reads MDHEN; CDR2 reads SYDVKM. The CDR3 covers 14 residues. Trimming pared 6 bases from V and 0 bases from J, leaving 9 bases between.

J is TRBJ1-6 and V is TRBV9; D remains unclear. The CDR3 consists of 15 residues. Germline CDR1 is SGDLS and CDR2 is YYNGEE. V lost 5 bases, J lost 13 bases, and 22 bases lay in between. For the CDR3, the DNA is TGTGCCAGCAGTGAAATCTATCCTCCGACGAACCCCCTCCACTTT. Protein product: CASSEIYPPTNPLHF.

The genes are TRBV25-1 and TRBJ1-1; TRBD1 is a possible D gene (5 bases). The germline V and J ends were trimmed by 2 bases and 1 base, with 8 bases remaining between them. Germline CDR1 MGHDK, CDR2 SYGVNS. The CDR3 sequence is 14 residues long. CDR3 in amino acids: CASSEQRGNTEAFF. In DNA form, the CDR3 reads TGTGCCAGCAGTGAACAAAGGGGGAACACTGAAGCTTTCTTT.

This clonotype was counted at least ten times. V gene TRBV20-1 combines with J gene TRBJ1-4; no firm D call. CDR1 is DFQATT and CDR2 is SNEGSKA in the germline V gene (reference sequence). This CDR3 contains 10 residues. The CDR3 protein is CSYWKEKLFF. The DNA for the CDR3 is TGCAGCTATTGGAAGGAAAAACTGTTTTTT.

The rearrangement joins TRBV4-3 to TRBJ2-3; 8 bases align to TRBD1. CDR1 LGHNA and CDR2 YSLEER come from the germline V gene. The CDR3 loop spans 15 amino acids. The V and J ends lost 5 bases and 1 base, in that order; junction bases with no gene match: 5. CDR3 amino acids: CASSTTGGGTDTQYF. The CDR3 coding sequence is TGCGCCAGCAGCACTACAGGGGGAGGCACAGATACGCAGTATTTT.

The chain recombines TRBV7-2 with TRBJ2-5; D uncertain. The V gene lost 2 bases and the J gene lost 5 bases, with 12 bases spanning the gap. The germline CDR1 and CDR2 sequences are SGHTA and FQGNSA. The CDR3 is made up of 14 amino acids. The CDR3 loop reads CASSLFLFRETQYF. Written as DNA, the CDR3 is TGTGCCAGCAGCTTATTCTTATTCAGGGAGACCCAGTACTTC.

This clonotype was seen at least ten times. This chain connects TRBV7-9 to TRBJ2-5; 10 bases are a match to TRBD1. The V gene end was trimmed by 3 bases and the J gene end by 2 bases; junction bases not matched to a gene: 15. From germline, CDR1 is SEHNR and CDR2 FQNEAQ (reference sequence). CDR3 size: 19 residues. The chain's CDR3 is CASSFLMLLKDRGQETQYF. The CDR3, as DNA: TGTGCCAGCAGCTTCCTCATGCTACTTAAGGACAGGGGGCAAGAGACCCAGTACTTC.

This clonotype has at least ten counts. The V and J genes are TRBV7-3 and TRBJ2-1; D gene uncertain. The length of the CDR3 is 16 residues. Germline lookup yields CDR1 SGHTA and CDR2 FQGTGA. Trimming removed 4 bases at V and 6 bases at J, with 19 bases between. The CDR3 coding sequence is TGTGCCAGCAGCTCTGGGCCTCCCGTCGCGCGCAATGAGCAGTTCTTC. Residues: CASSSGPPVARNEQFF.

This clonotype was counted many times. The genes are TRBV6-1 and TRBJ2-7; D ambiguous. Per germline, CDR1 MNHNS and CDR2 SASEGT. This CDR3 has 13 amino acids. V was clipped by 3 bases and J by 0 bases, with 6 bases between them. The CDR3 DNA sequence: TGTGCCAGCAGTGACACCATCTCCTACGAGCAGTACTTC. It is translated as CASSDTISYEQYF.

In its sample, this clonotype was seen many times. For the CDR3, the DNA is TGTGCCAGCAGCGAATACGGGGAGAACACTGAAGCTTTCTTT. Translated, it gives CASSEYGENTEAFF. The rearrangement uses TRBV9 and TRBJ1-1, with D hard to call. V lost 3 bases to trimming and J lost 1 base, with 10 bases between them. Germline lookup yields CDR1 SGDLS and CDR2 YYNGEE. The CDR3 runs to 14 residues.

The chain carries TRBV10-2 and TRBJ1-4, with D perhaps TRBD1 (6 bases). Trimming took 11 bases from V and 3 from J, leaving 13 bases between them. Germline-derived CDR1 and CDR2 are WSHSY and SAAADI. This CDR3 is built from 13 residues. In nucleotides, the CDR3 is TGCGCCGCCATGGGGGGGCCTAATGAAAAACTGTTTTTT. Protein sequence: CAAMGGPNEKLFF.

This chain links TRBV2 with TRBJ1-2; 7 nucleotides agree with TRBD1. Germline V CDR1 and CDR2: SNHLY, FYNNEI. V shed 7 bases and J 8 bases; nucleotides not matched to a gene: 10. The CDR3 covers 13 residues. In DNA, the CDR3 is TGTGCCAGCATTTCGACAGGGCCCCACGGCTACACCTTC. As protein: CASISTGPHGYTF.

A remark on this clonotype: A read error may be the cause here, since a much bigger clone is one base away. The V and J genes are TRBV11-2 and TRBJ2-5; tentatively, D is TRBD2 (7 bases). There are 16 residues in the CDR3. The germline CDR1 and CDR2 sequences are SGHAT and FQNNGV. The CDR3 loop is CGSSLGGGGRQETQYF. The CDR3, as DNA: TGTGGCAGCAGCTTAGGGGGGGGAGGGCGTCAAGAGACCCAGTACTTC. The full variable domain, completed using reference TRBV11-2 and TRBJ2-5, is EAGVAQSPRYKIIEKRQSVAFWCNPISGHATLYWYQQILGQGPKLLIQFQNNGVVDDSQLPKDRFSAERLKGVDSTLKIQPAKLEDSAVYLCGSSLGGGGRQETQYFGPGTRLLVL.

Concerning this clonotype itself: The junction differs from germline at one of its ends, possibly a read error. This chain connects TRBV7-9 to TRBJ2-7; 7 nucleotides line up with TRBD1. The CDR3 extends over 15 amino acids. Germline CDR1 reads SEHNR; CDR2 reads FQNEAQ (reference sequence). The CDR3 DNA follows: TGTGCCGGCAGCCCGGGACAGCTTTTGGAATATGAGCAGTACTTC. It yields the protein CAGSPGQLLEYEQYF. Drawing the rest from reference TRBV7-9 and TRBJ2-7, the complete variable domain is DTGVSQNPRHKITKRGQNVTFRCDPISEHNRLYWYRQTLGQGPEFLTYFQNEAQLEKSRLLSDRFSAERPKGSFSTLEIQRTEQGDSAMYLCAGSPGQLLEYEQYFGPGTRLTVT.